This passage covers 21 T cell receptor beta chains from one sample sequenced in a study of blood T cell repertoires in COVID-19. Assay: immunoSEQ multiplex PCR; the TCRdb copy retains only in-frame clones and omits some. The sample lists about 100,000 clones; 70% to 90% were seen once. The specimen sequenced was peripheral blood. These receptors originate from a woman of 80 years or more with acute or convalescent COVID-19.

This clone was observed a single time. The V call is TRBV24-1, the J call TRBJ2-7; 7 positions match TRBD1. The J segment lost 3 bases and the V segment lost 9 bases, leaving 13 bases of the junction unmatched. This CDR3 comprises 15 residues. Germline V CDR1 and CDR2: KGHDR, SFDVKD. The CDR3 DNA is TGTGCCACCGGAAAACGGACAGGCGGAATCTACGAGCAGTACTTC. Translation gives CATGKRTGGIYEQYF.

The genes are TRBV6-5 and TRBJ2-7, with TRBD2 identical over 7 bases. The CDR3 is 14 amino acids. V shed 7 bases, J shed 3 bases, and the junction held 9 bases outside the gene matches. Germline V gene data show CDR1 as MNHEY and CDR2 as SVGAGI. This CDR3 reads CASNRVGRDYEQYF. The CDR3 region has the DNA TGTGCCAGCAATAGGGTAGGGAGGGACTACGAGCAGTACTTC.

This clone was detected once. The chain has TRBV7-2 and TRBJ2-7; 7 bases agree with TRBD1. The CDR3 runs 15 residues. Germline V lookup: CDR1 SGHTA, CDR2 FQGNSA. The V segment lost 3 bases and the J segment 0 bases; nucleotides outside the gene matches: 5. CDR3 protein: CASSFRQGFSYEQYF. CDR3 DNA: TGTGCCAGCAGCTTTCGACAGGGATTCTCCTACGAGCAGTACTTC.

The chain has TRBV27 and TRBJ1-2; 9 bases are shared with TRBD1. This CDR3 contains 14 residues. Germline CDR1 MNHEY, CDR2 SMNVEV (reference sequence). With V trimmed by 2 bases and J by 7 bases, 5 bases remained unmatched. In nucleotides, the CDR3 is TGTGCCAGCAGTTTAGGGGACAGGGTGGGTGGCTACACCTTC. Protein: CASSLGDRVGGYTF.

The chain couples TRBV15 to TRBJ2-1; tentatively, D is TRBD1 (6 bases). Per germline, CDR1 LNHNV and CDR2 YYDKDF (reference sequence). This CDR3 spans 14 amino acids. V dropped 0 bases and J dropped 9 bases, with 12 bases sitting between them. The CDR3 DNA reads TGTGCCACCAGCAGAGAATGGGGACACCCTGAGCAGTTCTTC. This translates into CATSREWGHPEQFF.

The CDR3 loop reads CATSDSLAGGNNEQFF. The CDR3 DNA reads as TGTGCCACCAGTGATTCGTTAGCGGGGGGCAACAATGAGCAGTTCTTC. V and J are TRBV24-1 and TRBJ2-1; the match to TRBD2 covers 10 bases. The ends lost 2 bases at V and 5 bases at J; junction bases unmatched: 5. This CDR3 comprises 16 residues. The germline gives CDR1 KGHDR, CDR2 SFDVKD.

A note on this clone: In the same sample, other DNA sequences code for this CDR3. CDR3 sequence reads: CASSRNRGYEQYF. For the CDR3, the DNA is TGTGCCAGCAGTCGTAACAGGGGGTACGAGCAGTACTTC. V gene TRBV12-3 or TRBV12-4 combines with J gene TRBJ2-7; 8 bases agree with TRBD1. CDR3 length equals 13 residues. J lost 4 bases, V lost 5 bases, and 4 bases had no gene match.

The rearrangement uses TRBV2 and TRBJ2-3; 7 bases match TRBD2. The CDR3 consists of 13 residues. V was clipped by 7 bases and J by 9 bases; unmatched bases: 10. In germline, CDR1 is SNHLY, CDR2 FYNNEI. The CDR3 sequence is CASTQRGGLTQYF. As DNA, the CDR3 is TGTGCCAGCACACAGCGGGGAGGTCTAACGCAGTATTTT.

This clone occurred a few times. This rearrangement joins TRBV20-1 to TRBJ2-2, with TRBD2 matching over 12 bases. The V and J ends lost 3 bases and 7 bases, in that order; junction bases with no gene match: 6. Germline CDR1 DFQATT, CDR2 SNEGSKA (reference sequence). The CDR3 consists of 15 residues. The CDR3 sequence: CSASPSGRGVGELFF. In DNA, the CDR3 is TGCAGTGCTAGTCCTAGCGGGAGGGGGGTCGGGGAGCTGTTTTTT.

This clone has a count of ten or more. This chain links TRBV19 with TRBJ1-1, with 7 bases fitting TRBD1. The length of the CDR3 is 14 residues. The junction had 3 bases not matched to a gene; V was cut back by 4 bases and J by 1 base. Germline CDR1 reads LNHDA; CDR2 reads SQIVND (reference sequence). The CDR3 spells CASSTTGTNTEAFF. The CDR3 DNA sequence: TGTGCCAGTAGTACGACAGGGACGAACACTGAAGCTTTCTTT.

This chain uses TRBV28 with TRBJ2-1; 8 nucleotides align to TRBD2. V was clipped by 5 bases and J by 2 bases; unmatched bases: 8. CDR3 length: 16 residues. Germline V gives CDR1 MDHEN, CDR2 SYDVKM. CDR3 amino acids: CASSKATSGAYNEQFF. CDR3 coding DNA: TGTGCCAGCAGTAAGGCCACTAGCGGTGCCTACAATGAGCAGTTCTTC.

The CDR3 coding sequence is TGCGCCAGCAGCCAAGCGGGAGGCCTCTCCTACAATGAGCAGTTCTTC. Protein: CASSQAGGLSYNEQFF. The V call is TRBV4-3, the J call TRBJ2-1, with TRBD2 matching over 7 bases. After removal of 1 base from V and 0 bases from J, the junction contained 3 bases not matched to a gene. The V gene's germline CDR1 is LGHNA and CDR2 YSLEER. The CDR3 loop spans 16 amino acids.

The rearrangement uses TRBV11-2 and TRBJ2-1; TRBD2 matches at 11 bases. The junction had 12 bases not matched to a gene; V was cut back by 4 bases and J by 10 bases. The CDR3 has 16 residues. The germline V gene has CDR1 SGHAT and CDR2 FQNNGV. The CDR3 here is CASSSPGTSGSLEQFF. CDR3 sequence (DNA): TGTGCCAGCAGCTCGCCCGGGACTAGCGGTTCTTTGGAGCAGTTCTTC.

This chain links TRBV7-9 with TRBJ1-2, with TRBD1 as a possible D gene (6 bases). The V end lost 8 bases, the J end lost 1 base, and 23 bases lay between the germline ends. In germline, CDR1 is SEHNR, CDR2 FQNEAQ (reference sequence). This CDR3 is built from 17 residues. CDR3: CASASNRVLVFNYGYTF. The CDR3 DNA reads TGTGCCAGCGCTTCGAACAGGGTTCTAGTTTTTAACTATGGCTACACCTTC.

This sequence joins TRBV9 and TRBJ1-6; 7 nucleotides match TRBD1. Trimming cost V 4 bases and J 2 bases; bases outside gene matches: 15. This CDR3 contains 19 residues. Looked up from germline, CDR1 is SGDLS and CDR2 is YYNGEE. CDR3 coding DNA: TGTGCCAGCAGCCAATTTCTACCACAAGGGGGCGCCTATAATTCACCCCTCCACTTT. It specifies CASSQFLPQGGAYNSPLHF.

This chain uses TRBV6-2 or TRBV6-3 with TRBJ2-1; TRBD2 aligns across 11 bases. Germline lookup yields CDR1 MNHEY and CDR2 SVGEGT. V lost 2 bases and J lost 1; bases outside the gene matches: 4. The CDR3 loop spans 17 amino acids. Here the CDR3 reads CASSYAASGRSYNEQFF. The CDR3 DNA sequence: TGTGCCAGCAGTTACGCGGCTAGCGGGAGGTCCTACAATGAGCAGTTCTTC.

The chain employs TRBV19 and TRBJ2-1; the match to TRBD2 covers 8 bases. The CDR3 is made up of 14 amino acids. J lost 9 bases, V lost 4 bases, and 8 bases had no gene match. The germline gives CDR1 LNHDA, CDR2 SQIVND (reference sequence). CDR3 in DNA: TGTGCCAGTAGTAGGAGCGGGAGAAGGATTGAGCAGTTCTTC. Residues: CASSRSGRRIEQFF.

The rearrangement links TRBV4-2 to TRBJ2-2; weak D call: TRBD1 (5 bases). The CDR3 runs 19 residues. Deletions cut 0 bases from V and 5 bases from J, with 22 bases between. Germline values: CDR1 LGHNA, CDR2 YNFKEQ. CDR3 DNA sequence: TGTGCCAGCAGCCAAGAGGGTTCGTCGACAGCTCCCCTGACCGGGGAGCTGTTTTTT. It translates to CASSQEGSSTAPLTGELFF.

This clone was recorded only once. The chain employs TRBV7-8 and TRBJ1-4; 12 positions match TRBD1. CDR1 is SGHVS and CDR2 is FQNEAQ in the germline V gene. V dropped 5 bases and J dropped 8; count of bases not matched to a gene: 6. The CDR3 spans 15 residues. DNA for the CDR3: TGTGCCAGCAGCCCCGGGACAGGGGGCAGAGAAAAACTGTTTTTT. Protein: CASSPGTGGREKLFF.

The chain recombines TRBV30 with TRBJ2-1, with 11 bases that match TRBD2. Trimming took 2 bases from V and 10 from J; bases not matched to a gene: 7. Germline V gene lookup returns CDR1 GTSNPN and CDR2 SVGIG (reference sequence). The CDR3 runs to 14 residues. This chain's CDR3 is CAWSRSGRAREQFF. CDR3 coding DNA: TGTGCCTGGAGTCGTAGCGGGAGGGCCCGAGAGCAGTTCTTC.

This chain connects TRBV7-2 to TRBJ1-5; TRBD1 might be the D (6 bases). CDR3 size: 13 residues. The V gene lost 5 bases and the J gene lost 7 bases, with 12 bases spanning the gap. Looked up from germline, CDR1 is SGHTA and CDR2 is FQGNSA. In DNA, the CDR3 is TGTGCCAGCAGCGAGCTACAGGGACAGCCCCAGCATTTT. This gives the protein CASSELQGQPQHF.